This entry describes one T cell receptor beta chain. Its antigen is still unknown. This sample is part of a study of T cells in Graves' hyperthyroidism and ophthalmopathy. Authors of the study amplified TCR beta CDR3 regions from RNA transcripts. The study used the HTBI primer set for a first-round RT-PCR of the TCR CDR3. TCRdb analysed the multiplex PCR reads with MiXCR anew, one entry per CDR3 protein. The sample carries 300,000 or so distinct CDR3 sequences, 15% to 20% recorded once. Study observations and caveats: Most expanded thyroid clonotypes above 0.001 also appeared in blood.

Germline CDR1 and CDR2: SGHAT and FQNNGV. The length of the CDR3 is 17 residues. Deletions cut 1 base from V and 2 bases from J, with 16 bases between. The authors deemed Graves' hyperthyroidism stable absent ophthalmopathy progression within 18 months. These patients, aged 18 to 65, had recently diagnosed hyperthyroidism lasting under 2 months. The sequencing input was blood. This TCR came from a woman in her forties or fifties with Graves' hyperthyroidism. The chain links TRBV11-2 to TRBJ2-3, with D perhaps TRBD2 (6 bases). The CDR3 reads CASSLGSGGRFTDTQYF. CDR3 nucleotides: TGTGCCAGCAGCTTAGGCTCTGGGGGGAGATTCACAGATACGCAGTATTTT.